The 3 T cell receptor beta chains reported below all come from one sample, sequenced in a study of blood T cell repertoires in COVID-19. The method was immunoSEQ multiplex PCR; TCRdb's version includes in-frame clones alone and lacks a portion of them. Here the sample spans roughly 150,000 clones, 78% being singletons. The sequenced sample was PBMCs or T cells enriched from blood (not recorded which). The receptors were sampled from a woman in her fifties or sixties who had recovered from COVID-19.

The chain carries TRBV5-8 and TRBJ1-1; tentative D call: TRBD1 (6 bases). This CDR3 is 14 amino acids long. Germline V CDR1 and CDR2: SGHTS, YDEGEE. V lost 4 bases and J 0 bases, leaving 10 bases between the germline ends. The CDR3: CASSMDSLNTEAFF. The CDR3 bases are TGTGCCAGCAGCATGGACAGTTTGAACACTGAAGCTTTCTTT. The full variable domain, its missing parts supplied by reference TRBV5-8 and TRBJ1-1, is EAGVTQSPTHLIKTRGQQATLRCSPISGHTSVYWYQQALGLGLQFLLWYDEGEERNRGNFPPRFSGRQFPNYSSELNVNALELEDSALYLCASSMDSLNTEAFFGQGTRLTVV.

On this clone: A read error may produce the germline difference seen at one junction end. This chain connects TRBV3-1 (or the pseudogene TRBV3-2) to TRBJ1-3, with D tentatively TRBD1 (5 bases). Germline V gene lookup returns CDR1 LGHDT and CDR2 YNNKEL (reference sequence). The CDR3 runs to 13 residues. DNA for the CDR3: TGTGCCAGCAGCCAAGATTTTGGCAGGGATCCGGATTTT. Its protein is CASSQDFGRDPDF.

This chain joins TRBV10-3 and TRBJ1-1; possibly TRBD1 for D (5 bases). The CDR3 is 16 residues long. The germline gives CDR1 ENHRY, CDR2 SYGVKD. V was shortened by 2 bases and J by 5 bases, with 18 bases between the two germline ends. The CDR3 bases are TGTGCCATCAGTGAGCCTGGCAGGGAAGGAAGTACTGAAGCTTTCTTT. It specifies CAISEPGREGSTEAFF.